This entry describes one T cell receptor (beta chain). The CDR3 spans 12 residues. Those who donated, Caucasian adults without exception, all lived in Nashville, Tennessee. This sample stems from a study of shared clonotypes between healthy human individuals. Deep-level running was used for the assay. Using immunoSEQ multiplex PCR, the repertoire was profiled, and TCRdb retains in-frame clones only, with some absent. The sample holds 400,000 to 600,000 clones, roughly 77% seen once. Sequencing was done on a sample of PBMCs. This TCR was recovered from a woman aged 40 to 50 in good health. Some clones in this sample may be carry-over from other donors' samples. V is TRBV21-1 and J is TRBJ2-5; the D segment call TRBD1 is taken from the table without a DNA check. TRBV21-1 corresponds to a pseudogene. The CDR3 sequence: CALRGRGETQYF. CDR3 DNA sequence: TGTGCTCTTCGGGGCAGGGGGGAGACCCAGTACTTC.